The 28 T cell receptor beta chains listed next were all sequenced from one sample in a study of T cell changes during pregnancy in multiple sclerosis. Sequenced by immunoSEQ multiplex PCR; TCRdb stores in-frame clones only, minus some. The sample carries 42,000 or so clones, 87% recorded once. The material was CD4+ T cells from peripheral blood mononuclear cells, obtained after pregnancy. These receptors were collected from a female donor with multiple sclerosis, enrolled in a pregnancy study.

CDR3: CASSFSSSGANVLTF. In nucleotides, the CDR3 is TGTGCCAGCAGCTTTAGTTCTTCAGGGGCCAACGTCCTGACTTTC. V and J are TRBV7-9 and TRBJ2-6; no clear D. Deletions cut 3 bases from V and 4 bases from J, with 10 bases between. This CDR3 has 15 residues. Germline V CDR1 and CDR2: SEHNR, FQNEAQ (reference sequence).

The chain carries TRBV6-5 and TRBJ1-1; D gene ambiguous. The V gene's germline CDR1 is MNHEY and CDR2 SVGAGI. The V gene lost 2 bases and the J gene lost 5 bases, with 15 bases spanning the gap. This CDR3 is 15 amino acids long. The CDR3 loop is CASSYLGRRKTEAFF. The CDR3 region has the DNA TGTGCCAGCAGTTACCTAGGGAGGCGGAAAACTGAAGCTTTCTTT.

The chain has TRBV28 and TRBJ1-5; D may be TRBD1 (5 bases). CDR3 length equals 15 residues. Germline V lookup: CDR1 MDHEN, CDR2 SYDVKM. V was cut by 0 bases and J by 2 bases, with 8 bases left in between. The CDR3 DNA follows: TGTGCCAGCAGTTTATGGGGGCGGCGCAATCAGCCCCAGCATTTT. Translated: CASSLWGRRNQPQHF.

This clone appeared once. The chain joins TRBV7-2 to TRBJ2-1; tentatively, D is TRBD1 (5 bases). Germline CDR1 reads SGHTA; CDR2 reads FQGNSA. This CDR3 has 15 residues. Trimming took 1 base from V and 2 from J, leaving 9 bases between them. CDR3 amino acids: CASSLGGPAYNEQFF. CDR3 DNA: TGTGCCAGCAGCTTAGGGGGCCCAGCCTACAATGAGCAGTTCTTC.

This chain uses TRBV27 with TRBJ2-7; possibly TRBD2 for D (6 bases). The CDR3 has 16 residues. V shed 6 bases and J shed 0 bases, with 18 bases lying between them. The germline V gene encodes CDR1 MNHEY and CDR2 SMNVEV (reference sequence). CDR3 nucleotide sequence: TGTGCCAGCAGGTCGGCGCGGGGATCTCGCTCCTACGAGCAGTACTTC. This gives the protein CASRSARGSRSYEQYF.

The chain uses TRBV11-2 and TRBJ2-5; perhaps TRBD1 as D (6 bases). The V gene's germline CDR1 is SGHAT and CDR2 FQNNGV. V dropped 4 bases and J dropped 3 bases, with 12 bases sitting between them. The CDR3 loop spans 14 amino acids. CDR3 sequence reads: CASSSRQAEETQYF. CDR3 DNA sequence: TGTGCCAGCAGCTCCCGACAGGCTGAAGAGACCCAGTACTTC. The whole variable domain, remainder taken from reference TRBV11-2 and TRBJ2-5, is EAGVAQSPRYKIIEKRQSVAFWCNPISGHATLYWYQQILGQGPKLLIQFQNNGVVDDSQLPKDRFSAERLKGVDSTLKIQPAKLEDSAVYLCASSSRQAEETQYFGPGTRLLVL.

The chain's CDR3 is CASSKQKVVHF. CDR3 DNA sequence: TGTGCCAGCAGCAAGCAGAAAGTGGTGCATTTT. The chain employs TRBV21-1 and TRBJ1-5; the table's D gene call, TRBD1, was not cross checked with the DNA. TRBV21-1 is labeled a pseudogene. The CDR3 is made up of 11 amino acids.

V gene TRBV28 combines with J gene TRBJ1-6; 11 nucleotides match TRBD1. Germline trimming cut 4 bases from V and 8 bases from J; bases unmatched to any gene: 7. CDR3 length: 16 amino acids. The germline CDR1 and CDR2 sequences are MDHEN and SYDVKM. CDR3 region: CASSSTDRGPYSPLHF. The CDR3 nucleotides read TGTGCCAGCAGTTCTACGGACAGGGGGCCGTATTCACCCCTCCACTTT.

The rearrangement links TRBV6-6 to TRBJ2-7, with 8 bases identical to TRBD2. V lost 9 bases and J lost 7; bases outside the gene matches: 11. Germline V gene sequence: CDR1 MNHNY, CDR2 SVGAGI (reference sequence). The CDR3 is made up of 13 amino acids. CDR3 bases: TGTGCCAGTTCAAGCGGGGGCTCGAGGGAGCAGTACTTC. Its translation is CASSSGGSREQYF.

This clone was seen once. The chain is built from TRBV11-3 and TRBJ1-1; 8 bases are shared with TRBD1. J was trimmed by 3 bases and V by 0 bases; bases with no gene match: 0. The CDR3 is 14 amino acids. Germline-derived CDR1 and CDR2 are SGHNT and YENEEA. CDR3 bases: TGTGCCAGCAGCTTAGAGGGACAGGACACTGAAGCTTTCTTT. Its protein product is CASSLEGQDTEAFF.

In its sample, this clone was seen once. V gene TRBV7-2 combines with J gene TRBJ1-4; TRBD1 matches at 11 bases. J was trimmed by 6 bases and V by 1 base; bases with no gene match: 4. The CDR3 is made up of 16 amino acids. CDR1 and CDR2 from the germline V gene are SGHTA and FQGNSA. CDR3 DNA sequence: TGTGCCAGCAGCTTAGGCCGGGACAGGGGGGATGAAAAACTGTTTTTT. Protein product: CASSLGRDRGDEKLFF.

The V gene is TRBV21-1, the J gene TRBJ1-5; the DNA was not used to check the table's D call, TRBD1. TRBV21-1 is annotated as a pseudogene. The CDR3 extends over 17 amino acids. As DNA, the CDR3 is TGTGCCAGCAGCACCGCGGACAGGCCCACGGGCAATCAGCCCCAGCATTTT. Translated, it gives CASSTADRPTGNQPQHF.

The rearrangement joins TRBV5-1 to TRBJ2-7; the match to TRBD1 covers 9 bases. Germline V gene data show CDR1 as SGHRS and CDR2 as YFSETQ. CDR3 length equals 15 residues. J gave up 2 bases and V 5 bases, and 8 bases lay outside the gene matches. The CDR3, as DNA: TGCGCCAGCAGAGGGAGAGGACAGGGGACCTACGAGCAGTACTTC. Its protein product is CASRGRGQGTYEQYF.

The chain combines TRBV7-2 with TRBJ2-3; 7 bases are a match to TRBD1. The CDR3 runs to 14 residues. Trimming cost V 3 bases and J 4 bases; bases outside gene matches: 4. The germline CDR1 and CDR2 sequences are SGHTA and FQGNSA. CDR3 bases: TGTGCCAGCAGCTTCACAGGGGCAGCAGATACGCAGTATTTT. It codes for CASSFTGAADTQYF. The variable domain in full, completed from reference TRBV7-2 and TRBJ2-3, reads GAGVSQSPSNKVTEKGKDVELRCDPISGHTALYWYRQSLGQGLEFLIYFQGNSAPDKSGLPSDRFSAERTGGSVSTLTIQRTQQEDSAVYLCASSFTGAADTQYFGPGTRLTVL.

V is TRBV29-1 and J is TRBJ2-5, with TRBD2 identical over 8 bases. The CDR3 runs to 13 residues. With V trimmed by 7 bases and J by 5 bases, 9 bases remained unmatched. The germline gives CDR1 SQVTM, CDR2 ANQGSEA. The CDR3 loop is CSGRSGVAETQYF. The CDR3 DNA reads as TGCAGCGGGCGTAGCGGGGTAGCTGAGACCCAGTACTTC.

V usage is TRBV5-1 and J usage is TRBJ2-6; TRBD1 matches at 7 bases. Germline V gene data show CDR1 as SGHRS and CDR2 as YFSETQ. This CDR3 has 17 amino acids. The J segment lost 0 bases and the V segment lost 7 bases, leaving 10 bases of the junction unmatched. The CDR3 sequence is CASGSGQTFSGANVLTF. As DNA, the CDR3 is TGCGCCAGCGGGTCGGGACAGACCTTCTCTGGGGCCAACGTCCTGACTTTC. Full variable domain (missing parts from reference TRBV5-1 and TRBJ2-6): KAGVTQTPRYLIKTRGQQVTLSCSPISGHRSVSWYQQTPGQGLQFLFEYFSETQRNKGNFPGRFSGRQFSNSRSEMNVSTLELGDSALYLCASGSGQTFSGANVLTFGAGSRLTVL.

The chain has TRBV5-1 and TRBJ2-1; TRBD2 matches 7 bases. The CDR3 totals 15 residues. Germline CDR1 reads SGHRS; CDR2 reads YFSETQ. Trimming at V came to 7 bases and at J to 4 bases, leaving 11 bases not matched to a gene. The CDR3 sequence: CASLKGGTDYNEQFF. The CDR3 coding sequence is TGCGCCAGCCTAAAGGGAGGGACGGATTACAATGAGCAGTTCTTC.

The chain combines TRBV19 with TRBJ2-7; D may be TRBD1 (6 bases). Between the trimmed V and J ends, which lost 5 bases and 2 bases, there was a span of 16 bases. Germline lookup yields CDR1 LNHDA and CDR2 SQIVND (reference sequence). This CDR3 has 15 residues. The CDR3 spells CASSFVGAGAYEQYF. CDR3 nucleotide sequence: TGTGCCAGTAGTTTCGTCGGGGCAGGGGCCTACGAGCAGTACTTC.

The J gene is TRBJ2-1, the V gene TRBV5-1, with D maybe TRBD1 (6 bases). With 6 bases removed from V and 2 bases from J, the gap between germline ends came to 18 bases. CDR1 and CDR2 (germline): SGHRS, YFSETQ. This CDR3 is 16 amino acids long. CDR3 in DNA: TGCGCCAGCACCACCCTGGGGGCAGACACCTACAATGAGCAGTTCTTC. Protein: CASTTLGADTYNEQFF.

The chain recombines TRBV30 with TRBJ2-5; D unresolved. The ends were cut back, 4 bases at V and 5 bases at J, with 11 bases in the middle. The CDR3 length is 12 residues. Germline V lookup: CDR1 GTSNPN, CDR2 SVGIG (reference sequence). The DNA of the CDR3 is TGTGCCTGGACCCTCCGCAGGGAGACCCAGTACTTC. Translating it yields CAWTLRRETQYF.

The rearrangement links TRBV7-9 to TRBJ2-7; 7 bases are shared with TRBD1. CDR3 length equals 14 residues. The germline gives CDR1 SEHNR, CDR2 FQNEAQ (reference sequence). Trimming at V came to 2 bases and at J to 3 bases, leaving 4 bases not matched to a gene. The CDR3 is CASSLLGGGYEQYF. Here the CDR3 DNA reads TGTGCCAGCAGCTTACTAGGGGGCGGCTACGAGCAGTACTTC. The full variable domain, with the rest looked up from reference TRBV7-9 and TRBJ2-7, is DTGVSQNPRHKITKRGQNVTFRCDPISEHNRLYWYRQTLGQGPEFLTYFQNEAQLEKSRLLSDRFSAERPKGSFSTLEIQRTEQGDSAMYLCASSLLGGGYEQYFGPGTRLTVT.

This rearrangement joins TRBV6-1 to TRBJ2-1; perhaps TRBD2 as D (5 bases). The CDR3 is 12 residues long. Trimming stripped 3 bases from V and 9 bases from J, with 9 bases between. The V gene's germline CDR1 is MNHNS and CDR2 SASEGT. CDR3 residues: CASSDHGSEQFF. CDR3 coding DNA: TGTGCCAGCAGTGACCATGGGAGTGAGCAGTTCTTC.

V is TRBV4-3 and J is TRBJ2-3; 9 nucleotides line up with TRBD2. Trimming at V came to 3 bases and at J to 7 bases, leaving 8 bases not matched to a gene. The CDR3 has 15 residues. Germline V gives CDR1 LGHNA, CDR2 YSLEER. The CDR3 DNA is TGCGCCAGCAGCCAGCGGGGGGGAGGGGCAAATACGCAGTATTTT. It specifies CASSQRGGGANTQYF.

This rearrangement joins TRBV5-6 to TRBJ1-2; TRBD1 matches 7 bases. From germline, CDR1 is SGHDT and CDR2 YYEEEE. The CDR3 is 13 amino acids. V lost 4 bases, J lost 5 bases, and 5 bases stayed unmatched. The CDR3 nucleotides are TGTGCCAGCAGCCCGGGACAGACTTATGGCTACACCTTC. This translates into CASSPGQTYGYTF.

The chain combines TRBV25-1 with TRBJ1-6; D is unclear. The CDR3 loop spans 13 amino acids. Trimming removed 5 bases at V and 8 bases at J, with 10 bases between. The germline CDR1 and CDR2 sequences are MGHDK and SYGVNS. Here the CDR3 DNA reads TGTGCCAGCAGTCAGTTCCAAGATTCACCCCTCCACTTT. It encodes CASSQFQDSPLHF.

V is TRBV7-3 and J is TRBJ1-1, with D unresolved. V gave up 3 bases and J gave up 1 base, with 6 bases separating them. This CDR3 is 13 amino acids long. CDR1 is SGHTA and CDR2 is FQGTGA in the germline V gene. CDR3 in amino acids: CASSFSPNTEAFF. CDR3 DNA sequence: TGTGCCAGCAGCTTCTCCCCGAACACTGAAGCTTTCTTT. Drawing the rest from reference TRBV7-3 and TRBJ1-1, the complete variable domain is GAGVSQTPSNKVTEKGKYVELRCDPISGHTALYWYRQSLGQGPEFLIYFQGTGAADDSGLPNDRFFAVRPEGSVSTLKIQRTERGDSAVYLCASSFSPNTEAFFGQGTRLTVV.

The chain combines TRBV5-4 with TRBJ2-7; D remains ambiguous. Trimming took off 2 bases at V and 2 bases at J, with 8 bases between the two ends. In germline, CDR1 is SGHNT, CDR2 YYREEE (reference sequence). The CDR3 length is 13 residues. CDR3 coding DNA: TGTGCCAGCAGCTTCCCAGGTACCTACGAGCAGTACTTC. It is translated as CASSFPGTYEQYF.

The chain couples TRBV5-5 to TRBJ2-5; 9 nucleotides line up with TRBD1. V trimming: 4 bases; J trimming: 5 bases; junction bases outside the gene matches: 9. Germline V lookup: CDR1 SGHKS, CDR2 YYEKEE (reference sequence). CDR3 length: 15 amino acids. The CDR3 DNA sequence: TGTGCCAGCAGCCATGGGACAGGGAGAACGGAGACCCAGTACTTC. This sequence encodes CASSHGTGRTETQYF.